The rows below give T cell receptor beta chains drawn from one sample of a study of shared clonotypes between healthy human individuals. Profiled with immunoSEQ multiplex PCR; TCRdb holds only in-frame clones, not every one. The sample has about 680,000 clones; about 91% are singletons. Input material: naive CD8+ T cells sorted from blood. The receptor set was obtained from a man aged 30-40 years in good health. CDR3s include the opening cysteine and the closing phenylalanine or tryptophan. D genes are given only for firm matches. Size is omitted from some rows. Given values are once, few, many or a class for expanded clones.

d_call	j_call	clone_size	v_call	cdr3_aa	cdr3_nt
-	TRBJ2-3	once	TRBV5-8	CASRTQYF	TGTGCCAGCAGGACGCAGTATTTT
-	TRBJ2-7	-	TRBV5-4	CASSLENVNSYEQYF	TGTGCCAGCAGCCTGGAAAACGTGAACTCCTACGAGCAGTACTTC
TRBD1	TRBJ1-5	-	TRBV6-1	CASSGPGTGGYSNQPQHF	TGTGCCAGCAGTGGACCCGGGACAGGGGGCTATAGCAATCAGCCCCAGCATTTT
-	TRBJ1-5	-	TRBV5-5	CASSLARDSNQPQHF	TGTGCCAGCAGCTTGGCCAGGGACAGCAATCAGCCCCAGCATTTT
-	TRBJ1-1	-	TRBV7-9	CASSLFGQINTEAFF	TGTGCCAGCAGCTTATTCGGGCAAATTAACACTGAAGCTTTCTTT
-	TRBJ2-3	-	TRBV9	CASAGDTQYF	TGTGCCAGCGCCGGCGATACGCAGTATTTT
TRBD1	TRBJ1-2	-	TRBV18	CASSPLGTDYGYTF	TGTGCCAGCTCACCACTCGGGACAGATTATGGCTACACCTTC
-	TRBJ1-1	-	TRBV7-9	CASSAPGSDTEAFF	TGTGCCAGCAGCGCTCCCGGGAGTGACACTGAAGCTTTCTTT
TRBD1	TRBJ2-7	once	TRBV7-9	CASSNRDRGSYEQYF	TGTGCCAGCAGCAACCGGGACAGGGGTTCCTACGAGCAGTACTTC
-	TRBJ2-7	-	TRBV4-1	CASSQDWLGGRDYEQYF	TGCGCCAGCAGCCAAGATTGGTTAGGGGGGAGGGACTACGAGCAGTACTTC
-	TRBJ1-5	-	TRBV5-6	CASSLTGWRGGNQPQHF	TGTGCCAGCAGCTTGACCGGTTGGAGAGGCGGCAATCAGCCCCAGCATTTT
-	TRBJ1-4	once	TRBV7-9	CASSSPRPYNEKLFF	TGTGCCAGCAGCAGCCCCAGACCTTATAATGAAAAACTGTTTTTT
-	TRBJ2-7	-	TRBV21-1	CASDHDRGPPYEQYF	TGTGCCAGCGACCACGACAGGGGGCCCCCGTACGAGCAGTACTTC
-	TRBJ2-2	-	TRBV30	CAWGGCGPLSWTGELFF	TGTGCCTGGGGAGGGTGCGGACCGTTAAGTTGGACCGGGGAGCTGTTTTTT
TRBD1	TRBJ1-4	-	TRBV28	CASSQGARREKLFF	TGTGCCAGCAGTCAGGGGGCGCGAAGGGAAAAACTGTTTTTT
TRBD1	TRBJ2-5	-	TRBV18	CASSAQGIQQETQYF	TGTGCCAGCTCAGCACAGGGGATCCAACAAGAGACCCAGTACTTC
-	TRBJ2-1	-	TRBV27	CASSLFGSSYNEQFF	TGTGCCAGCAGTTTATTCGGGAGCTCCTACAATGAGCAGTTCTTC
TRBD1	TRBJ2-3	once	TRBV2	CASSDGTDSGWKQYF	TGTGCCAGCAGTGACGGGACAGACTCTGGCTGGAAGCAGTATTTT
-	TRBJ1-2	-	TRBV6-6	CASRDTGYGYTF	TGTGCCAGCAGGGATACGGGCTATGGCTACACCTTC
-	TRBJ2-7	-	TRBV11-3	CASSSGVWGEQYF	TGTGCCAGCAGCTCCGGGGTATGGGGCGAGCAGTACTTC
TRBD1	TRBJ2-5	-	TRBV4-1	CASSQGVQGSQETQYF	TGCGCCAGCAGCCAAGGTGTACAGGGGAGTCAAGAGACCCAGTACTTC
-	TRBJ2-7	once	TRBV2	CASSEETGAYEQYF	TGTGCCAGCAGTGAGGAGACAGGCGCCTACGAGCAGTACTTC
TRBD2	TRBJ2-5	-	TRBV29-1	CSVDIAGGETQYF	TGCAGCGTTGATATAGCGGGAGGGGAGACCCAGTACTTC
-	TRBJ2-7	few	TRBV11-2	CASSSLYEQYF	TGTGCCAGCAGCTCTCTCTACGAGCAGTACTTC
TRBD2	TRBJ2-1	-	TRBV9	CASSDGSSGRARSYNEQFF	TGTGCCAGCAGCGACGGATCTAGCGGGAGGGCCAGGTCGTACAATGAGCAGTTCTTC
-	TRBJ2-7	-	TRBV9	CASSEGLNSYEQYF	TGTGCCAGCAGCGAAGGACTGAACTCCTACGAGCAGTACTTC
TRBD2	TRBJ2-1	-	TRBV28	CASSLSAGTSYNEQFF	TGTGCCAGCAGTCTTTCCGCCGGGACTAGTTACAATGAGCAGTTCTTC
-	TRBJ1-1	-	TRBV4-1	CASSLLTGNTEAFF	TGCGCCAGCAGCCTATTGACGGGGAACACTGAAGCTTTCTTT
-	TRBJ1-3	-	TRBV9	CASKGTSSNTIYF	TGTGCCAGCAAGGGGACATCATCGAACACCATATATTTT
-	TRBJ2-5	-	TRBV9	CASSAPMGRAEEETQYF	TGTGCCAGCAGCGCACCCATGGGGCGAGCGGAGGAAGAGACCCAGTACTTC
-	TRBJ2-7	-	TRBV27	CASSLSAGGLTYEQYF	TGTGCCAGCAGTTTATCGGCGGGTGGACTCACCTACGAGCAGTACTTC
TRBD2	TRBJ2-1	-	TRBV5-3	CARSAHLLAGGPNEQFF	TGTGCCAGAAGCGCCCATTTACTAGCGGGAGGGCCCAATGAGCAGTTCTTC
-	TRBJ1-5	-	TRBV6-1	CASRHLNGNQPQHF	TGTGCCAGCAGGCACCTGAATGGCAATCAGCCCCAGCATTTT
TRBD1	TRBJ2-7	-	TRBV6-6	CASSNSGTGDYEQYF	TGTGCCAGCAGTAACTCCGGGACAGGAGATTACGAGCAGTACTTC
-	TRBJ2-5	-	TRBV15	CATSGDRGGGETQYF	TGTGCCACCAGCGGAGACAGGGGCGGGGGAGAGACCCAGTACTTC
-	TRBJ2-3	-	TRBV2	CASRGVSGTDTQYF	TGTGCCAGCAGGGGGGTTAGCGGCACAGATACGCAGTATTTT